This is a list of T cell receptor beta chains from one sample in a study of CD8+CD57+ T cells in acquired aplastic anemia. One entry per CDR3 protein results from TCRdb running MiXCR on the reads. This sample carries approximately 150,000 distinct CDR3 sequences, 40% to 55% of them seen once, and the ten largest clones take more than 1%. The specimen was sorted CD4+, CD8+, or CD8+CD57+ T cells (not recorded which) from PBMCs. These receptors all come from a human donor with aplastic anemia. The CDR3 runs from the conserved cysteine through the conserved F or W. D genes are given only for firm matches. Clone size, where shown, is once, few, many, or a class for clones that have expanded.

j_gene,len,d_gene,abundance,v_gene,CDR3aa,CDR3nt
TRBJ2-5,15,.,.,TRBV7-9,CASSPLLRHQETQYF,TGTGCCAGCAGCCCCCTCCTGCGACATCAAGAGACCCAGTACTTC
TRBJ1-2,13,.,.,TRBV24-1,CATSDTGNYGYTF,TGTGCCACCAGTGATACAGGGAACTATGGCTACACCTTC
TRBJ1-2,15,.,many,TRBV20-1,CSAPDGLVINYGYTF,TGCAGTGCTCCGGACGGACTTGTAATTAACTATGGCTACACCTTC
TRBJ1-1,12,.,.,TRBV7-9,CASRAGHTEAFF,TGTGCCAGCAGGGCGGGCCACACTGAAGCTTTCTTT
TRBJ2-7,14,TRBD2,.,TRBV5-6,CASSRLAGGHEQYF,TGTGCCAGCAGCCGACTAGCGGGAGGCCACGAGCAGTACTTC
TRBJ1-1,15,.,many,TRBV5-5,CASSLYGGGSTEAFF,TGTGCCAGCAGCTTGTACGGGGGGGGGAGCACTGAAGCTTTCTTT
TRBJ2-1,14,TRBD2,.,TRBV2,CASSRGLAHNEQFF,TGTGCCAGCAGTCGGGGACTAGCGCACAATGAGCAGTTCTTC
TRBJ1-1,14,.,many,TRBV5-8,CASSLALRALEAFF,TGTGCCAGCAGCTTGGCCCTGAGGGCTCTTGAAGCTTTCTTT
TRBJ1-2,10,.,many,TRBV6-1,CASFRYGYTF,TGTGCCAGTTTTCGCTATGGCTACACCTTC
TRBJ2-7,12,.,.,TRBV7-2,CASTGAYYEQYF,TGTGCCAGCACAGGGGCTTACTACGAGCAGTACTTC
TRBJ2-7,13,.,.,TRBV7-2,CASSPRGEYEQYF,TGTGCCAGCTCACCCAGGGGGGAATACGAGCAGTACTTC
TRBJ2-7,14,.,.,TRBV5-6,CASSLGRRPYEQYF,TGTGCCAGCAGCTTGGGGAGGAGACCCTACGAGCAGTACTTC
TRBJ2-7,13,.,many,TRBV12-3/TRBV12-4,CASSLAGNYEQYF,TGTGCCAGCAGTTTAGCGGGGAACTACGAGCAGTACTTC
TRBJ2-7,14,.,.,TRBV3-1,CASSPAAAVAEQYF,TGTGCCAGCAGCCCCGCCGCTGCTGTGGCCGAGCAGTACTTC
TRBJ1-2,13,.,many,TRBV7-8,CASSLAGEGGYTF,TGTGCCAGCAGCTTAGCAGGGGAGGGAGGCTACACCTTC
TRBJ1-1,14,.,many,TRBV19,CASSIAATNTEAFF,TGTGCCAGTAGTATAGCGGCAACCAACACTGAAGCTTTCTTT
TRBJ2-3,13,.,few,TRBV24-1,CATSSRDTDTQYF,TGTGCCACCAGCTCCCGGGACACAGATACGCAGTATTTT
TRBJ1-1,13,.,.,TRBV3-1,CASSQVRETEAFF,TGTGCCAGCAGCCAAGTTAGGGAGACTGAAGCTTTCTTT
TRBJ2-1,13,.,few,TRBV15,CATSSPGNNEQFF,TGTGCCACCAGCAGTCCCGGGAACAATGAGCAGTTCTTC
TRBJ1-2,14,.,.,TRBV29-1,CSVEDAPGNYGYTF,TGCAGCGTTGAAGATGCACCTGGGAACTATGGCTACACCTTC
TRBJ2-5,12,.,.,TRBV20-1,CSVPRTVETQYF,TGCAGTGTGCCAAGGACAGTAGAGACCCAGTACTTC
TRBJ1-1,14,TRBD1,many,TRBV12-3/TRBV12-4,CASSLQGTGTEAFF,TGTGCCAGCAGCCTACAGGGGACTGGAACTGAAGCTTTCTTT
TRBJ2-7,14,.,.,TRBV7-8,CASSPGQLRDEQYF,TGTGCCAGCAGCCCCGGACAGCTTCGGGACGAGCAGTACTTC
TRBJ1-4,13,TRBD1,.,TRBV2,CATRRDRVEKLSF,TGTGCCACCCGCCGGGACAGGGTTGAAAAACTGTCTTTT
TRBJ2-7,13,TRBD1,.,TRBV10-2,CASSDGQDLEQYF,TGCGCCAGCAGTGACGGACAGGATCTCGAGCAGTACTTC
TRBJ1-1,14,.,few,TRBV7-9,CASSPASPRTEAFF,TGTGCCAGCAGCCCAGCGAGTCCGAGGACTGAAGCTTTCTTT
TRBJ2-3,13,.,.,TRBV24-1,CASSDTRTDTQYF,TGTGCCAGCAGTGACACCAGAACAGATACGCAGTATTTT
TRBJ1-1,16,TRBD1,many,TRBV7-6,CASSLEILTGGTEAFF,TGTGCCAGCAGCTTAGAGATACTAACAGGGGGCACTGAAGCTTTCTTT
TRBJ2-2,14,TRBD2,.,TRBV2,CASSEARTSGELFF,TGTGCCAGCAGTGAAGCGCGGACTAGCGGGGAGCTGTTTTTT
TRBJ2-7,15,TRBD1,many,TRBV11-3,CASSLRGTGTYEQYF,TGTGCCAGCAGCCTCCGAGGGACAGGGACCTACGAGCAGTACTTC
TRBJ2-7,14,TRBD1,many,TRBV18,CASSRARQGYEQYF,TGTGCCAGCTCACGGGCGAGACAGGGCTACGAGCAGTACTTC
TRBJ1-2,14,.,many,TRBV5-1,CASSTGTPNYGYTF,TGCGCCAGCAGCACCGGGACACCGAACTATGGCTACACCTTC
TRBJ2-7,13,.,.,TRBV24-1,CATSDLVGYEQYF,TGTGCCACCAGTGATTTGGTCGGGTACGAGCAGTACTTC
TRBJ1-2,15,TRBD1,.,TRBV7-2,CASSLSPGGDYGYTF,TGTGCCAGCAGCTTATCTCCAGGGGGCGACTATGGCTACACCTTC
TRBJ2-4,15,.,.,TRBV6-1,CASSEAIAAKNIQYF,TGTGCCAGCAGTGAAGCAATAGCAGCCAAAAACATTCAGTACTTC
TRBJ2-1,16,.,.,TRBV11-2,CASSLVGGQAYNEQFF,TGTGCCAGCAGCTTAGTGGGGGGACAAGCCTACAATGAGCAGTTCTTC
TRBJ1-2,15,TRBD1,.,TRBV3-1,CASSQLDRPRYGYTF,TGTGCCAGCAGCCAATTGGACAGGCCCCGCTATGGCTACACCTTC
TRBJ1-1,14,TRBD1,many,TRBV29-1,CSVDDRGLNTEAFF,TGCAGCGTCGATGACAGGGGGCTCAACACTGAAGCTTTCTTT
TRBJ2-3,13,.,many,TRBV5-4,CASSGDSTDTQYF,TGTGCCAGCAGCGGGGACAGCACAGATACGCAGTATTTT
TRBJ2-3,12,.,.,TRBV7-6,CASRGVSDTQYF,TGTGCCAGCCGTGGAGTTTCAGATACGCAGTATTTT
TRBJ2-1,16,.,.,TRBV18,CASSPGVGRSYNEQFF,TGTGCCAGCTCACCAGGGGTTGGGAGATCCTACAATGAGCAGTTCTTC
TRBJ1-2,15,.,many,TRBV6-1,CASSPPGQRGGGYTF,TGTGCCAGCAGTCCACCGGGCCAAAGAGGAGGTGGCTACACCTTC
TRBJ2-2,15,TRBD1,.,TRBV15,CATSSRTGGTGELFF,TGTGCCACCAGCTCCAGGACAGGGGGCACCGGGGAGCTGTTTTTT
TRBJ1-1,14,.,few,TRBV25-1,CASVDSKGMTEAFF,TGTGCCAGCGTGGACAGTAAGGGGATGACTGAAGCTTTCTTT
TRBJ1-2,13,.,.,TRBV10-3,CAISESTLSGYTF,TGTGCCATCAGTGAGTCCACCTTGTCCGGCTACACCTTC
TRBJ2-3,14,.,many,TRBV29-1,CSVDWPTSTDTQYF,TGCAGCGTCGATTGGCCCACTAGCACAGATACGCAGTATTTT
TRBJ1-5,14,TRBD1,.,TRBV24-1,CATSHGQGVQPQHF,TGTGCCACCAGTCATGGACAGGGAGTTCAGCCCCAGCATTTT
TRBJ2-7,16,TRBD2,many,TRBV18,CASSQLPPAGTYEQYF,TGTGCCAGCTCACAATTGCCCCCAGCGGGAACCTACGAGCAGTACTTC
TRBJ1-5,17,.,.,TRBV15,CATQSPDSSLLNQPQHF,TGTGCCACACAGTCCCCCGACAGCTCCCTTCTCAATCAGCCCCAGCATTTT
TRBJ2-1,14,TRBD1,.,TRBV5-1,CASSLETGVGEQFF,TGCGCCAGCAGCTTGGAGACAGGGGTGGGTGAGCAGTTCTTC
TRBJ2-1,14,.,.,TRBV5-1,CASSLALQGHEQFF,TGCGCCAGCAGCTTAGCTCTCCAGGGGCATGAGCAGTTCTTC
TRBJ1-6,12,.,many,TRBV20-1,CSLRESGSPLHF,TGCAGTCTCCGGGAGTCGGGATCACCCCTCCACTTT
TRBJ2-2,14,.,few,TRBV24-1,CATSERTVTGELFF,TGTGCCACCAGTGAAAGGACAGTCACCGGGGAGCTGTTTTTT
TRBJ1-2,12,.,few,TRBV20-1,CSAWTASYGYTF,TGCAGTGCTTGGACAGCATCCTATGGCTACACCTTC
TRBJ1-1,13,TRBD1,few,TRBV6-1,CAASGGLGTEAFF,TGTGCCGCGTCAGGGGGGCTGGGGACTGAAGCTTTCTTT